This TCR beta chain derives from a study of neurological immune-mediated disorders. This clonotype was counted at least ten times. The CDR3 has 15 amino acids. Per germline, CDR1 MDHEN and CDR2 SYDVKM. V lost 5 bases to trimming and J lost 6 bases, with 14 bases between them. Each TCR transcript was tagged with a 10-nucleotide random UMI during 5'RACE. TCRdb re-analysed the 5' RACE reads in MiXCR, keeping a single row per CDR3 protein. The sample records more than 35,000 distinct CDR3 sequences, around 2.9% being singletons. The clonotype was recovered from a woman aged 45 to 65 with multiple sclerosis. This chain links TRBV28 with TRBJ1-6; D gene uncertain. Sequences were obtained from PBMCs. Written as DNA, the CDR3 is TGTGCCAGCAGTGAAGCGGGGAATCTTAATTCACCCCTCCACTTT. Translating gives CASSEAGNLNSPLHF. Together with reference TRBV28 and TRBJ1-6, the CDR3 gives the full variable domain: DVKVTQSSRYLVKRTGEKVFLECVQDMDHENMFWYRQDPGLGLRLIYFSYDVKMKEKGDIPEGYSVSREKKERFSLILESASTNQTSMYLCASSEAGNLNSPLHFGNGTRLTVT.